This is a list of T cell receptor beta chains from one sample in a study of blood T cell repertoires in COVID-19. Assay used: immunoSEQ multiplex PCR; TCRdb lists only in-frame clones, some missing. The table has about 180,000 clones, 80% to 90% seen once. The sample consisted of peripheral blood. The receptors here all came from a man aged 50 to 59 with active or convalescent COVID-19. CDR3s include the opening cysteine and the closing phenylalanine or tryptophan. The D gene is left open where the match is weak. Expanded clones are given a class, and other clones once, few, many or no size at all.

V	J	D	length	size	DNA	CDR3
TRBV5-1	TRBJ1-1	NA	14	NA	TGCGCCAGCAGCCACGTTACAGGGAACACTGAAGCTTTCTTT	CASSHVTGNTEAFF
TRBV6-1	TRBJ1-5	TRBD1	13	NA	TGTGCCAGCAGTGACAGGGGGGATCAGCCCCAGCATTTT	CASSDRGDQPQHF
TRBV24-1	TRBJ2-1	TRBD2	18	NA	TGTGCCACCAGTGAACCCGGGACTAGCGGGAGGGCCTACAATGAGCAGTTCTTC	CATSEPGTSGRAYNEQFF
TRBV11-1	TRBJ2-2	NA	16	once	TGTGCCAGCAGCTTGGAGGGGGGGCGGAACACCGGGGAGCTGTTTTTT	CASSLEGGRNTGELFF
TRBV6-5	TRBJ1-1	TRBD1	15	NA	TGTGCCAGCAGAAGGGACAGGGTGCCGAACACTGAAGCTTTCTTT	CASRRDRVPNTEAFF
TRBV6-5	TRBJ1-1	NA	11	NA	TGTGCCACTCGTGGGGGCGGTGAAGCTTTCTTT	CATRGGGEAFF
TRBV6-6	TRBJ1-2	NA	13	NA	TGTGCCAGCATTCCGGAGCCCGGTTACGGCTACACCTTC	CASIPEPGYGYTF
TRBV11-2	TRBJ2-2	TRBD2	17	few	TGTGCCAGCAGCTTAGATCTACTAGCGGGAGTGGTCGGGGAGCTGTTTTTT	CASSLDLLAGVVGELFF
TRBV29-1	TRBJ1-2	NA	14	few	TGCAGCGTTGCGGGGGGGGCTCCAACTGGTGGCTACACCTTC	CSVAGGAPTGGYTF
TRBV18	TRBJ2-7	NA	14	NA	TGTGCCAGCTCACCAGTTGCTAGCGCCTACGAGCAGTACTTC	CASSPVASAYEQYF
TRBV5-4	TRBJ1-3	TRBD1	15	NA	TGTGCCAGCAGCCCGGGACAGGTCTCTGGAAACACCATATATTTT	CASSPGQVSGNTIYF
TRBV7-2	TRBJ1-6	TRBD1	14	NA	TGTGCCAGCAGAAAACAGGGGGTCGGGGTCACCCTCCACTTT	CASRKQGVGVTLHF
TRBV3-1/TRBV3-2	TRBJ2-3	TRBD2	19	NA	TGTGCCAGCAGCCAAGAAGCTTGGGGGGGCGGGGGGGTCACAGATACGCAGTATTTT	CASSQEAWGGGGVTDTQYF
TRBV5-1	TRBJ2-3	TRBD2	19	NA	TGCGCCAGCGCCCCATTAGGCGGGCTAGCGGGAGCCGGGGCAGATACGCAGTATTTT	CASAPLGGLAGAGADTQYF
TRBV15	TRBJ1-1	NA	13	NA	TGTGCCACCAGCAGAGGAGAGAACACTGAAGCTTTCTTT	CATSRGENTEAFF
TRBV2	TRBJ1-5	NA	15	NA	TGTGCCAGCAGTTCTCAGGTAGGGGAATATCAGCCCCAGCATTTT	CASSSQVGEYQPQHF
TRBV6-6	TRBJ1-6	NA	15	once	TGTGCCAGCAGTTACGTCGCGGGTAATAATTCACCCCTCCACTTT	CASSYVAGNNSPLHF
TRBV19	TRBJ2-1	TRBD1	14	few	TGTGCCAGTAGGCCGGGACAGAACTACAATGAGCAGTTCTTC	CASRPGQNYNEQFF
TRBV2	TRBJ2-5	NA	14	few	TGTGCCAGCACCGCCAGAAGTGTCGTGGAGACCCAGTACTTC	CASTARSVVETQYF
TRBV7-2	TRBJ2-7	TRBD1	14	NA	TGTGCCAGCAGCCTTCTCTCAGGGGGAGACGAGCAGTACTTC	CASSLLSGGDEQYF
TRBV19	TRBJ1-1	NA	15	NA	TGTGCCAGTATCGGAGGGGGGGCGCCGAGGACTGAAGCTTTCTTT	CASIGGGAPRTEAFF
TRBV5-1	TRBJ2-1	NA	15	NA	TGCGCCAGCAGCTTGGAACAGGGGGGGTACAATGAGCAGTTCTTC	CASSLEQGGYNEQFF
TRBV7-9	TRBJ1-1	NA	14	NA	TGTGCCAGCACCCACGGGGGAATAGGCACTGAAGCTTTCTTT	CASTHGGIGTEAFF
TRBV6-5	TRBJ2-2	NA	15	NA	TGTGCCAGCAGTCGCCGAGACAGGCTCACCGGGGAGCTGTTTTTT	CASSRRDRLTGELFF
TRBV5-1	TRBJ2-2	NA	14	NA	TGCGCCAGCAGCTTGGATTCAGGGTCCGGGGAGCTGTTTTTT	CASSLDSGSGELFF
TRBV29-1	TRBJ1-2	TRBD1	13	NA	TGCAGCGTTCCGATTGGACAGGGTTATGGCTACACCTTC	CSVPIGQGYGYTF
TRBV20-1	TRBJ1-4	NA	13	NA	TGCAGTGCTAGTTATGCAACTAATGAAAAACTGTTTTTT	CSASYATNEKLFF
TRBV25-1	TRBJ1-6	TRBD1	13	few	TGTGCCAGCAGTGCAAGGGACAGGGGGCCCCTCCACTTT	CASSARDRGPLHF
TRBV13	TRBJ2-3	NA	17	NA	TGTGCCAGCAGCTCACAATATGGGGAGAACGGTTTAGATACGCAGTATTTT	CASSSQYGENGLDTQYF
TRBV9	TRBJ1-1	NA	13	NA	TGTGCCAGCAGTGCAACATTGAACACTGAAGCTTTCTTT	CASSATLNTEAFF
TRBV6-2/TRBV6-3	TRBJ2-3	NA	12	few	TGTGCCAGCAGCTCGGGGACAGATACGCAGTATTTT	CASSSGTDTQYF
TRBV19	TRBJ1-4	TRBD1	12	once	TGTGCCAGTAGTAACAGGGGCGAAAAACTGTTTTTT	CASSNRGEKLFF
TRBV15	TRBJ1-1	NA	13	once	TGTGCCACCAGCATTCAGGAGAACACTGAAGCTTTCTTT	CATSIQENTEAFF
TRBV5-1	TRBJ2-3	TRBD2	16	NA	TGCGCCAGCAGCATGGGACTAGCGGGAGGCGGGGATACGCAGTATTTT	CASSMGLAGGGDTQYF
TRBV28	TRBJ1-5	TRBD1	16	NA	TGTGCCACAAAAAGTCGACAGGGCTTAATCAATCAGCCCCAGCATTTT	CATKSRQGLINQPQHF
TRBV10-2	TRBJ1-4	NA	14	NA	TGCGCCAGCAGTGAGTCTCAACAGCCCGGAAAACTGTTTTTT	CASSESQQPGKLFF
TRBV7-4	TRBJ2-7	NA	9	NA	TGTGCCAGCTGGAGGGAGCAGTACTTC	CASWREQYF
TRBV7-2	TRBJ2-5	NA	14	NA	TGTGCCAGCAGACGACCAGGGCTACTCGAGACCCAGTACTTC	CASRRPGLLETQYF
TRBV7-9	TRBJ1-2	NA	14	NA	TGTGCCAGCAGCTTAGATCCCGGTAGCTATGGCTACACCTTC	CASSLDPGSYGYTF
TRBV7-9	TRBJ2-5	TRBD2	17	NA	TGTGCCAGTGACGGGACTAGCGGGGGGAGGGGTCAAGAGACCCAGTACTTC	CASDGTSGGRGQETQYF
TRBV5-4	TRBJ1-1	NA	12	many	TGTGCCAGCAGCTTGGGCGAGGGTGAAGCTTTCTTT	CASSLGEGEAFF
TRBV6-6	TRBJ1-5	NA	14	once	TGTGCCAGCCGCGCGGCATGGAGCAATCAGCCCCAGCATTTT	CASRAAWSNQPQHF
TRBV5-1	TRBJ2-3	TRBD2	15	NA	TGCGCCAGCAGCCAAAGCGGGAGCGGGACAGATACGCAGTATTTT	CASSQSGSGTDTQYF
TRBV6-1	TRBJ1-5	NA	17	NA	TGTGCCAGCAGTGGCCCCCTCCAGTTACATAGCAATCAGCCCCAGCATTTT	CASSGPLQLHSNQPQHF
TRBV5-1	TRBJ1-4	NA	16	NA	TGCGCCAGCAGCTTGGAGAGCTTTGCAACTAATGAAAAACTGTTTTTT	CASSLESFATNEKLFF
TRBV4-3	TRBJ2-3	TRBD2	15	few	TGCGCCAGCAGCTTTTCCGGGGGGGGGCCAGATACGCAGTATTTT	CASSFSGGGPDTQYF
TRBV5-1	TRBJ2-5	TRBD1	17	NA	TGCGCCAGCAGCTTGGCGGGACAGGGGAGCCCTCAAGAGACCCAGTACTTC	CASSLAGQGSPQETQYF
TRBV6-5	TRBJ2-1	TRBD2	15	NA	TGTGCCAGCAGCACAGGACTAGCGGGGGGTATCGAGCAGTTCTTC	CASSTGLAGGIEQFF
TRBV4-1	TRBJ2-7	TRBD1	17	NA	TGCGCCAGCAGCAGTGACACCGGGACAGGGATGCCTTACGAGCAGTACTTC	CASSSDTGTGMPYEQYF